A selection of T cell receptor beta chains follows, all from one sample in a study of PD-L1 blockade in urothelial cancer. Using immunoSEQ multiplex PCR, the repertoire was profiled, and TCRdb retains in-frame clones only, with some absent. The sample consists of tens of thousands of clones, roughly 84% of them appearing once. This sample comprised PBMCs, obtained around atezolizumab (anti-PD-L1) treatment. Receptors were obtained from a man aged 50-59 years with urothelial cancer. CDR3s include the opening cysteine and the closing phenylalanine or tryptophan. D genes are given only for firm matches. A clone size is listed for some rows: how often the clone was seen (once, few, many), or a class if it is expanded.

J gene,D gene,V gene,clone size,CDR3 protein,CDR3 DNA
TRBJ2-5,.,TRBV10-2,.,CASTLAGEKTQYF,TGCGCCAGCACGTTGGCAGGGGAAAAGACCCAGTACTTC
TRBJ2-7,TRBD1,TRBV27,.,CASRSLGSGGHEQYF,TGTGCCAGCAGGAGTTTAGGCTCAGGGGGCCACGAGCAGTACTTC
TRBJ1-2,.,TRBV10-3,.,CAISLGQGGYTF,TGTGCCATCAGTCTAGGCCAGGGGGGCTACACCTTC
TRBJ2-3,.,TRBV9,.,CASSVDAADTQYF,TGTGCCAGCAGCGTAGACGCAGCAGATACGCAGTATTTT
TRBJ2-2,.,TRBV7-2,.,CASNGGTGELFF,TGTGCCAGCAATGGGGGGACCGGGGAGCTGTTTTTT
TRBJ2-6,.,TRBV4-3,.,CASSQEISSGANVLTF,TGCGCCAGCAGCCAAGAAATATCCTCTGGGGCCAACGTCCTGACTTTC
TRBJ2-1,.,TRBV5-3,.,CARSLYLASSYNEQFF,TGTGCCAGAAGCTTGTACCTAGCGAGCTCCTACAATGAGCAGTTCTTC
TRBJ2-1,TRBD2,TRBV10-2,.,CASSNKGLAGGLRNTISDNEQFF,TGCGCCAGCAGTAACAAAGGACTAGCGGGGGGACTCAGAAATACAATTTCCGACAATGAGCAGTTCTTC
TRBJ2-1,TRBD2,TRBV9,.,CASRSGGSNNEQFF,TGTGCCAGCAGGAGCGGGGGGAGTAACAATGAGCAGTTCTTC
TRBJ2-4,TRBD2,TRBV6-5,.,CASSLTSGRKNIQYF,TGTGCCAGCAGCCTGACTAGCGGGAGGAAAAACATTCAGTACTTC
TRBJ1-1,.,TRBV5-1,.,CASSLTGTNTEAFF,TGCGCCAGCAGCCTGACGGGTACGAACACTGAAGCTTTCTTT
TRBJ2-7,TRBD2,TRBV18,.,CASSTLAGVYEQYF,TGTGCCAGCTCAACACTAGCGGGAGTCTACGAGCAGTACTTC
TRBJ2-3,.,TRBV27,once,CASSLRWATPTSTDTQYF,TGTGCCAGCAGTTTGAGATGGGCTACTCCCACTAGCACAGATACGCAGTATTTT
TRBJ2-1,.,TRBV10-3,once,CAIRGQQTYNEQFF,TGTGCCATCAGGGGCCAACAAACCTACAATGAGCAGTTCTTC
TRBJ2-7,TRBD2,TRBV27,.,CASSFSSRGSGRNEQYF,TGTGCCAGCAGTTTTTCTAGTCGGGGTAGCGGGAGGAACGAGCAGTACTTC
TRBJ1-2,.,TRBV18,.,CASSPQGVSYGYTF,TGTGCCAGCTCGCCACAGGGAGTGAGCTATGGCTACACCTTC
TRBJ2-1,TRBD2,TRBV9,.,CASSVAGTTTLNEQFF,TGTGCCAGCAGCGTCGCCGGGACTACAACGCTCAATGAGCAGTTCTTC
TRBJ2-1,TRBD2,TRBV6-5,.,CAIKRGGHNEQFF,TGTGCGATAAAGCGGGGGGGGCACAATGAGCAGTTCTTC
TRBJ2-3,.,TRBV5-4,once,CASSLVQGRDTQYF,TGTGCCAGCAGCTTGGTTCAGGGGAGAGATACGCAGTATTTT
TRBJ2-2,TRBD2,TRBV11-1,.,CASSLAPWGGGTGELFF,TGTGCCAGCAGCTTAGCGCCTTGGGGCGGGGGCACCGGGGAGCTGTTTTTT
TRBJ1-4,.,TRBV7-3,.,CASSLAGVTNEKLFF,TGTGCCAGCAGCTTGGCAGGGGTCACTAATGAAAAACTGTTTTTT
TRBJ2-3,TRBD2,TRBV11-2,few,CASSRGLAGWDTQYF,TGTGCCAGCAGCCGTGGACTAGCGGGATGGGATACGCAGTATTTT
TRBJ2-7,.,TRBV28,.,CASSSPGSGFDEQYF,TGTGCCAGCAGTTCCCCCGGGTCCGGGTTCGACGAGCAGTACTTC
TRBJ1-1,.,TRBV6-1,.,CASNTVNTEAFF,TGTGCCAGCAATACAGTGAACACTGAAGCTTTCTTT
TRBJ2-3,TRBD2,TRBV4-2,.,CASSQDGTSGRGSDTQYF,TGTGCCAGCAGCCAAGATGGGACTAGCGGGAGAGGGTCAGATACGCAGTATTTT
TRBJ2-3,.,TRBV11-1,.,CASSPGPYKDTQYF,TGTGCCAGCAGCCCGGGTCCTTACAAAGATACGCAGTATTTT
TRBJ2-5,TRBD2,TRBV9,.,CASSALKGLAGEKTQYF,TGTGCCAGCAGCGCTCTGAAGGGACTAGCGGGAGAGAAGACCCAGTACTTC
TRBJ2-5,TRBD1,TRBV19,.,CASSISGQGRETQYF,TGTGCCAGTAGTATAAGCGGACAGGGCAGGGAGACCCAGTACTTC
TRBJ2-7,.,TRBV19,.,CASKRNTDSLTYEQYF,TGTGCCAGTAAGAGAAACACGGACAGTCTAACCTACGAGCAGTACTTC
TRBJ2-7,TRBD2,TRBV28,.,CASSLIGVSGDPYEQYF,TGTGCCAGCAGTTTAATAGGCGTGAGCGGGGACCCCTACGAGCAGTACTTC
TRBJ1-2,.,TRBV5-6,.,CASSLDIDGYTF,TGTGCCAGCAGCTTGGACATCGATGGCTACACCTTC
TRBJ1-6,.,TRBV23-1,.,CASSGYTGIVSYNSPLHF,TGCGCCAGCAGTGGGTACACAGGGATAGTTTCCTATAATTCACCCCTCCACTTT
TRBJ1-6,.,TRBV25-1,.,CASSVGNSPLHF,TGTGCCAGCAGTGTCGGTAATTCACCCCTCCACTTT
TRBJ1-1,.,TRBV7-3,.,CASSVGVGNTEAFF,TGTGCCAGCAGCGTAGGGGTTGGGAACACTGAAGCTTTCTTT
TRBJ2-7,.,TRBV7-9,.,CASRDGVYEQYF,TGTGCCAGCAGAGACGGGGTATACGAGCAGTACTTC
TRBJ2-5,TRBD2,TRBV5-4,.,CASSSTSGRYAETQYF,TGTGCCAGCAGCTCCACTAGCGGGAGATATGCGGAGACCCAGTACTTC
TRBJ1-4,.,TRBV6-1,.,CASSEVRRGNEKLFF,TGTGCCAGCAGTGAAGTAAGGAGAGGAAATGAAAAACTGTTTTTT
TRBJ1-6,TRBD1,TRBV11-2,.,CASSTRGLNSPLHF,TGTGCCAGCAGCACCAGGGGGCTTAATTCACCCCTCCACTTT
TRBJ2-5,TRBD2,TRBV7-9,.,CAGEGPGIIETQYF,TGTGCCGGGGAGGGGCCGGGGATAATCGAGACCCAGTACTTC
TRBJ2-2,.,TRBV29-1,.,CSVPVTGELFF,TGCAGCGTTCCCGTTACCGGGGAGCTGTTTTTT
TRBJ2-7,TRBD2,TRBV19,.,CASSIAPLAAGLEQYF,TGTGCCAGTAGTATAGCCCCGCTAGCGGCGGGCTTGGAGCAGTACTTC
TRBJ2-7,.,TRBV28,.,CASSQDFDEQYF,TGTGCCAGCAGTCAGGATTTCGACGAGCAGTACTTC